This T cell receptor beta chain was sequenced during a study of blood T cell repertoires in COVID-19. In the study overall: PBMCs, B-cell-depleted T cells, or T cells provided the cDNA or gDNA that made up the material.

This table comes from immunoSEQ multiplex PCR, and its TCRdb copy is limited to in-frame clones, with some not included. The data show approximately 290,000 clones, with 89% seen just once and around 12% held by the top ten. The V gene lost 9 bases and the J gene lost 7 bases, with 39 bases spanning the gap. CDR3 length: 20 residues. Looked up from germline, CDR1 is MNHEY and CDR2 is SMNVEV (reference sequence). The rearrangement joins TRBV27 to TRBJ1-2; D is possibly TRBD1 (5 bases). The receptor was derived from a woman between 55 and 75 years old with acute or convalescent COVID-19. The specimen was peripheral blood. The CDR3 protein is CASSTLIPGPSLWGHSGYTF. CDR3 nucleotides: TGTGCCAGTTCCACCCTTATCCCCGGGCCATCACTCTGGGGCCACTCTGGCTACACCTTC.